These 5 T cell receptor beta chains came from one sample sequenced in a study of regulatory T cells in long-lasting Graves disease. Library construction for TCR beta used iRepertoire HTBI primers and Arm-PCR of CDR3 regions. One entry per CDR3 protein results from TCRdb running MiXCR on the multiplex PCR reads. The repertoire includes about 660,000 distinct CDR3 sequences, about 30% of them detected once, and about 40% sits in the top ten. Time point described: persistent/refractory GD, antithyroid drugs over 5 years with positive TRAb. PBMCs provided the RNA from which the TCR library was made. The specimen comprised peripheral blood mononuclear cells (PBMCs), sampled when the disease was refractory, from a patient treated with antithyroid drugs. Source of these receptors: a female donor with Graves disease.

This clonotype came up a few times. The chain uses TRBV5-5 and TRBJ1-3; no clear D gene. Trimming cost V 4 bases and J 0 bases, with 8 bases left between them. Per germline, CDR1 SGHKS and CDR2 YYEKEE (reference sequence). The CDR3 covers 14 residues. The CDR3 here is CASSPLASGNTIYF. CDR3 nucleotide sequence: TGTGCCAGCAGCCCCCTCGCCTCTGGAAACACCATATATTTT.

Only a few counts were recorded for this clonotype. J is TRBJ1-5 and V is TRBV6-2 or TRBV6-3; 11 bases line up with TRBD1. V gave up 5 bases and J gave up 4 bases; unmatched junction bases: 10. Germline V gives CDR1 MNHEY, CDR2 SVGEGT. This CDR3 has 17 amino acids. CDR3 sequence (DNA): TGTGCCAGCAGTGAACGCGGGACAGGGGGAGGTAATCAGCCCCAGCATTTT. Translated: CASSERGTGGGNQPQHF.

The genes are TRBV27 and TRBJ1-5; TRBD1 is a possible D gene (5 bases). Germline CDR1 and CDR2: MNHEY and SMNVEV (reference sequence). With 8 bases removed from V and 2 bases from J, the gap between germline ends came to 19 bases. The CDR3 runs to 16 residues. The CDR3 loop reads CASSTQSGIGNQPQHF. Here the CDR3 DNA reads TGTGCCAGCTCAACACAATCAGGGATTGGCAATCAGCCCCAGCATTTT.

A few counts support this clonotype. The V call is TRBV7-2, the J call TRBJ1-2, with a tentative D call TRBD1 (6 bases). Germline CDR1 reads SGHTA; CDR2 reads FQGNSA. The CDR3 sequence is 15 residues long. V was trimmed by 2 bases and J by 8 bases, leaving 18 bases between them. CDR3 sequence: CASSLNGQGIGGYTF. In DNA form, the CDR3 reads TGTGCCAGCAGCTTAAATGGCCAGGGGATCGGGGGCTACACCTTC.

The table lists this clonotype with many counts. The chain uses TRBV11-2 and TRBJ2-6; TRBD2 aligns across 7 bases. The V segment lost 1 base and the J segment 3 bases; nucleotides outside the gene matches: 0. Germline V gene lookup returns CDR1 SGHAT and CDR2 FQNNGV. The CDR3 is 15 amino acids. The CDR3 region is CASSLGGGGANVLTF. CDR3 nucleotides: TGTGCCAGCAGCTTAGGCGGGGGTGGGGCCAACGTCCTGACTTTC.